These 11 T cell receptor beta chains originate from one sample sequenced in a study of blood T cell repertoires in COVID-19. Using immunoSEQ multiplex PCR, the repertoire was profiled, and TCRdb retains in-frame clones only, with some absent. The sample has some 180,000 clones, over 70% seen once. Material for sequencing was peripheral blood. These receptors were collected from a woman in her thirties or forties with COVID-19, enrolled during active disease.

The chain has TRBV27 and TRBJ1-1; D not resolved. Per the germline V gene, CDR1 is MNHEY and CDR2 is SMNVEV (reference sequence). The germline V and J ends were trimmed by 3 bases and 1 base, with 9 bases remaining between them. The CDR3 is 14 residues long. The CDR3 DNA sequence: TGTGCCAGCAGTTTCAGGCAACAGAACACTGAAGCTTTCTTT. This translates into CASSFRQQNTEAFF.

This chain joins TRBV10-1 and TRBJ1-1, with D unresolved. CDR3 length: 14 amino acids. Trimming cost V 4 bases and J 5 bases, with 14 bases left between them. Germline V CDR1 and CDR2: WNHNN, SYGVQD (reference sequence). The CDR3 is CASSGSRGRTEAFF. The CDR3 DNA follows: TGCGCCAGCAGTGGGTCCCGAGGGAGAACTGAAGCTTTCTTT.

V and J are TRBV5-1 and TRBJ2-1; 7 bases align to TRBD2. The junction had 9 bases not matched to a gene; V was cut back by 4 bases and J by 5 bases. This CDR3 has 15 amino acids. CDR1 SGHRS and CDR2 YFSETQ come from the germline V gene. CDR3 amino acids: CASSPGLVGDNEQFF. As DNA, the CDR3 is TGCGCCAGCAGCCCCGGACTAGTGGGCGACAATGAGCAGTTCTTC.

The chain combines TRBV20-1 with TRBJ1-1; TRBD1 aligns across 11 bases. The CDR3 covers 15 residues. Germline V gene sequence: CDR1 DFQATT, CDR2 SNEGSKA (reference sequence). V lost 3 bases and J lost 5; bases outside the gene matches: 8. This CDR3 reads CSASPDRGRGTEAFF. Here the CDR3 DNA reads TGCAGTGCTAGTCCGGACAGGGGGCGGGGTACTGAAGCTTTCTTT.

The rearrangement links TRBV7-7 to TRBJ2-3, with D maybe TRBD2 (5 bases). The CDR3 has 15 amino acids. V shed 1 base and J shed 0 bases, with 8 bases lying between them. Germline V gene data show CDR1 as SSHAT and CDR2 as FNYEAQ (reference sequence). The CDR3: CASSLVGGSTDTQYF. Written as DNA, the CDR3 is TGTGCCAGCAGCTTAGTTGGCGGGAGCACAGATACGCAGTATTTT.

The chain carries TRBV5-5 and TRBJ1-6; maybe TRBD1 (5 bases). V lost 2 bases, J lost 9 bases, and 9 bases lay in between. Germline V gene sequence: CDR1 SGHKS, CDR2 YYEKEE (reference sequence). The CDR3 has 13 amino acids. This chain's CDR3 is CASSLGESSPLHF. The CDR3 coding sequence is TGTGCCAGCAGCTTAGGGGAATCTTCACCCCTCCACTTT. Together with reference TRBV5-5 and TRBJ1-6, the CDR3 gives the full variable domain: DAGVTQSPTHLIKTRGQQVTLRCSPISGHKSVSWYQQVLGQGPQFIFQYYEKEERGRGNFPDRFSARQFPNYSSELNVNALLLGDSALYLCASSLGESSPLHFGNGTRLTVT.

On this clone itself: At one of its ends the junction is not consistent with the germline gene, which may arise from a read error. The chain couples TRBV30 to TRBJ2-7, with 8 positions matching TRBD2. Germline V lookup: CDR1 GTSNPN, CDR2 SVGIG (reference sequence). This CDR3 region has 9 residues. CDR3 residues: CAWTGGSSF. In nucleotides, the CDR3 is TGTGCCTGGACGGGGGGGAGTAGCTTC.

This rearrangement joins TRBV28 to TRBJ1-4; 9 bases fit TRBD1. The V and J ends lost 8 bases and 8 bases, in that order; junction bases with no gene match: 6. From germline, CDR1 is MDHEN and CDR2 SYDVKM. The CDR3 has 13 amino acids. The CDR3 DNA reads TGTGCCAGCTGGGGACAGGGTTGGGAAAAACTGTTTTTT. Protein product: CASWGQGWEKLFF.

Of note for this clone: The junction departs from the called germline gene at one end, perhaps through a read error. The chain joins TRBV2 to TRBJ1-2; D might be TRBD1 (5 bases). CDR1 SNHLY and CDR2 FYNNEI come from the germline V gene. The length of the CDR3 is 12 residues. CDR3: CASSERWGDVNF. The CDR3, as DNA: TGTGCCAGCAGTGAACGATGGGGGGACGTCAACTTC.

V is TRBV6-1 and J is TRBJ2-4; 8 nucleotides match TRBD1. From germline, CDR1 is MNHNS and CDR2 SASEGT. The CDR3 is 16 residues long. V shed 2 bases, J shed 3 bases, and the junction held 6 bases outside the gene matches. Here the CDR3 reads CASSEYQGAGKNIQYF. Written as DNA, the CDR3 is TGTGCCAGCAGTGAATACCAGGGGGCTGGCAAAAACATTCAGTACTTC.

The rearrangement uses TRBV28 and TRBJ1-1; a possible D gene is TRBD1 (5 bases). V was cut by 7 bases and J by 4 bases, with 10 bases left in between. Germline assignment: CDR1 MDHEN and CDR2 SYDVKM. The CDR3 contains 12 residues. CDR3 nucleotides: TGTGCCAGCATATGGGGGGGCACTGAAGCTTTCTTT. As protein: CASIWGGTEAFF.